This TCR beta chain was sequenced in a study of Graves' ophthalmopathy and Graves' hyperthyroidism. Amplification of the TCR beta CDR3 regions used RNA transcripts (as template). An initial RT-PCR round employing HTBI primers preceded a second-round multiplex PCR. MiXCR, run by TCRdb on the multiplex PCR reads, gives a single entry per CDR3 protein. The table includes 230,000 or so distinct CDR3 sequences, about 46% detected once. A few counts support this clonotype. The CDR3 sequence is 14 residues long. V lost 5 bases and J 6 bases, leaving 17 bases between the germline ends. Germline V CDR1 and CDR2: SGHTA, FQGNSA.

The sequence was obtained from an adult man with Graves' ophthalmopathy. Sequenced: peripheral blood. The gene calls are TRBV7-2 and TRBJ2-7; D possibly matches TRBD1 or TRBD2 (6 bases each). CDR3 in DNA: TGTGCCAGCAGCCGTGGAGGGGGGAAGGGCGAGCAGTACTTC. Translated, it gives CASSRGGGKGEQYF.